The present entry profiles one T cell receptor (beta chain) with its context. This sample is part of a study of blood T cell repertoires in COVID-19. Study-level information: From the United States, Italy and Spain came samples of acute and convalescent COVID-19. The analysed material was cDNA or gDNA that came from T cells, B-cell-depleted T cells, or PBMCs.

Authors' methods: Estimation of nucleated cell counts relied on the amplification of reference gene primers. Assay: immunoSEQ multiplex PCR; the TCRdb copy retains only in-frame clones and omits some. That table gives V, J and clone size, and the DNA gave D and trimming. The data show about 180,000 clones, approximately 85% seen once. Trimming removed 3 bases at V and 16 bases at J, with 12 bases between. CDR1 MDHEN and CDR2 SYDVKM come from the germline V gene. The CDR3 consists of 11 residues. This chain links TRBV28 with TRBJ1-4, with D possibly matching TRBD1 (6 bases). This receptor was taken from a man in his 60s with acute or convalescent COVID-19. The sequenced material came from peripheral blood. The CDR3 DNA follows: TGTGCCAGCAGTTTTGGACAGTTAAAGTTTTTT. It codes for CASSFGQLKFF.